This TCR beta chain was profiled in a study of T-cell reconstitution after alpha-beta-depleted transplantation in children. Study-level findings and limits: Once a year had passed after transplant, T-cell counts and diversity came mostly from newly produced T cells. Reports say that about two months after transplant, the alpha-beta T cells came out of several hundred graft clones that had expanded. The study traced high day-60 TCRbeta diversity in some patients to surviving recipient T cells and thymic progenitors.

During its preparation, the TCRbeta library received unique molecular identifiers. TCRdb re-analysed the PCR reads in MiXCR, keeping a single row per CDR3 protein. The table shows roughly 100,000 distinct CDR3 sequences, with around 6.1% occurring only once. Germline V lookup: CDR1 MDHEN, CDR2 SYDVKM. Losses at the gene ends were 5 bases for V and 6 bases for J; bases not matched to a gene: 9. The CDR3 spans 15 residues. This clonotype occurred many times. Its specificity is not known. The material sequenced was PBMCs, mostly from graft donor cells, taken 60 days after TCRalphabeta/CD19-depleted stem cell transplant. The gene calls are TRBV28 and TRBJ2-2; 7 bases fit TRBD1. This sequence originates from a female patient aged 2-9 years who had a stem cell transplant for Fanconi anemia, so the T cells may come from the graft donor. The CDR3 spells CASSPYRGFPGELFF. CDR3 nucleotide sequence: TGTGCCAGCAGTCCCTACAGGGGCTTTCCCGGGGAGCTGTTTTTT.